This TCR beta chain originates from a study of cytomegalovirus exposure and HLA in healthy donors. As for the study in general: Genetic ancestry analysis placed approximately 78% of the 398 donors that were genotyped in the Caucasian-associated cluster.

This CDR3 is built from 15 residues. Per germline, CDR1 SEHNR and CDR2 FQNEAQ (reference sequence). Trimming pared 5 bases from V and 2 bases from J, leaving 16 bases between. PCR primers comprised 60 Vbeta and 13 Jbeta primers. Assay: immunoSEQ multiplex PCR; the TCRdb copy retains only in-frame clones and omits some. The sample contains roughly 190,000 clones, 79% of which appear only once. Points on this clone: Its cognate antigen is unknown.

Whole-study results and caveats: A later analysis found common viral pathogens apparently linked to several of the most significant clusters. A missense variant in DCLRE1C was later tied to TCR beta V- and J-gene trimming.

Sequences were obtained from PBMCs. The rearrangement uses TRBV7-9 and TRBJ2-7, with D tentatively TRBD1 (6 bases). This receptor was obtained from a woman aged 45-59 years in good health and CMV-seronegative. The CDR3 sequence is CASSPGQSFPYEQYF. Here the CDR3 DNA reads TGTGCCAGCAGCCCCGGACAGTCCTTTCCCTACGAGCAGTACTTC. Based on the CDR3 plus reference TRBV7-9 and TRBJ2-7, the full variable domain is DTGVSQNPRHKITKRGQNVTFRCDPISEHNRLYWYRQTLGQGPEFLTYFQNEAQLEKSRLLSDRFSAERPKGSFSTLEIQRTEQGDSAMYLCASSPGQSFPYEQYFGPGTRLTVT.